These 9 T cell receptor beta chains were sequenced from one sample in a study of blood T cell repertoires in COVID-19. Libraries were prepared by immunoSEQ multiplex PCR; TCRdb keeps only in-frame clonotypes and omits some of them. Among 150,000 to 200,000 clones, more than 80% were seen once, and the ten largest hold about 12%. Sample: PBMCs or T cells enriched from blood (not recorded which). These receptors were collected from a man between 50 and 59 years old who had recovered from COVID-19.

This rearrangement joins TRBV25-1 to TRBJ2-7; TRBD1 might be the D (5 bases). V lost 7 bases, J lost 4 bases, and 8 bases lay in between. Germline V gene sequence: CDR1 MGHDK, CDR2 SYGVNS. The CDR3 contains 11 residues. The CDR3 loop reads CASNSGYEQYF. The CDR3 DNA is TGTGCCAGCAACTCAGGGTACGAGCAGTACTTC.

The chain links TRBV4-1 to TRBJ1-4, with D possibly TRBD1 on 5 matching bases. The CDR3 covers 14 residues. The germline gives CDR1 MGHRA, CDR2 YSYEKL. V lost 8 bases and J 3 bases, leaving 13 bases between the germline ends. Here the CDR3 reads CASGRGLANEKLFF. DNA for the CDR3: TGCGCCAGCGGCCGGGGCCTGGCTAATGAAAAACTGTTTTTT.

The chain employs TRBV29-1 and TRBJ2-2, with 10 nucleotides matching TRBD1. The V gene end was trimmed by 4 bases and the J gene end by 2 bases; junction bases not matched to a gene: 10. CDR3 size: 17 residues. In germline, CDR1 is SQVTM, CDR2 ANQGSEA. CDR3 nucleotide sequence: TGCAGCGTTGGTAATATCGGGACAGGGGCAAACACCGGGGAGCTGTTTTTT. This translates into CSVGNIGTGANTGELFF.

The chain is built from TRBV5-1 and TRBJ2-5; D possibly corresponds to TRBD1 (6 bases). This CDR3 has 15 residues. V gave up 4 bases and J gave up 4 bases, with 17 bases separating them. Per germline, CDR1 SGHRS and CDR2 YFSETQ. CDR3 coding DNA: TGCGCCAGCAGCCCGGACAGAGACAGAGGAGAGACCCAGTACTTC. Amino acid sequence: CASSPDRDRGETQYF.

The CDR3 is CASSPDWYGYTF. In nucleotides, the CDR3 is TGTGCCAGCAGCCCAGATTGGTATGGCTACACCTTC. The rearrangement uses TRBV5-4 and TRBJ1-2; D ambiguous. This CDR3 is 12 amino acids long. V lost 4 bases, J lost 5 bases, and 9 bases lay in between. Per the germline V gene, CDR1 is SGHNT and CDR2 is YYREEE (reference sequence).

The V and J genes are TRBV7-2 and TRBJ2-2; 7 bases align to TRBD2. With 4 bases clipped from V and 4 bases from J, the junction kept 9 bases outside the gene matches. The germline V gene has CDR1 SGHTA and CDR2 FQGNSA. This CDR3 spans 16 amino acids. CDR3 coding DNA: TGTGCCAGCAGCTCTACAGCGGGGAGGTTCACCGGGGAGCTGTTTTTT. Translated: CASSSTAGRFTGELFF.

This CDR3 reads CAWSKGGGTEQFF. The CDR3 DNA follows: TGTGCCTGGAGTAAGGGCGGGGGGACAGAGCAGTTCTTC. The chain couples TRBV30 to TRBJ2-1, with TRBD2 matching 8 bases. This CDR3 has 13 amino acids. Germline V gene data show CDR1 as GTSNPN and CDR2 as SVGIG (reference sequence). V lost 2 bases and J lost 10; bases outside the gene matches: 7.

V usage is TRBV5-1 and J usage is TRBJ1-1, with a weak D call TRBD1 (5 bases). Trimming removed 2 bases at V and 5 bases at J, with 13 bases between. The CDR3 runs 14 residues. Germline V lookup: CDR1 SGHRS, CDR2 YFSETQ. The CDR3 reads CASSFQGGGTEAFF. Here the CDR3 DNA reads TGCGCCAGCAGCTTCCAGGGCGGCGGTACTGAAGCTTTCTTT. The entire variable domain, with the rest obtained from reference TRBV5-1 and TRBJ1-1, is as follows: KAGVTQTPRYLIKTRGQQVTLSCSPISGHRSVSWYQQTPGQGLQFLFEYFSETQRNKGNFPGRFSGRQFSNSRSEMNVSTLELGDSALYLCASSFQGGGTEAFFGQGTRLTVV.

CDR3 in amino acids: CASSLEETGGDYGYTF. The CDR3 nucleotides read TGTGCCAGCAGCTTAGAGGAGACAGGGGGGGACTATGGCTACACCTTC. The chain combines TRBV7-6 with TRBJ1-2; TRBD1 aligns across 9 bases. Germline V lookup: CDR1 SGHVS, CDR2 FNYEAQ. Trimming took 1 base from V and 3 from J; bases not matched to a gene: 6. This CDR3 has 16 amino acids.